The 20 T cell receptor beta chains given below trace back to one sample, sequenced in a study of cytomegalovirus exposure and HLA in healthy donors. 60 Vbeta and 13 Jbeta primers were used in PCR. Profiling relied on immunoSEQ multiplex PCR, and the TCRdb table lists in-frame clones only, not all of them. The sample yields over 85,000 clones, roughly four fifths seen once. Sequencing was done on a sample of PBMCs. The receptors were gathered from a male donor in good health and CMV-seropositive.

V usage is TRBV7-9 and J usage is TRBJ2-7, with 12 nucleotides matching TRBD1. The CDR3 covers 17 residues. Trimming removed 5 bases from V and 4 bases from J; junction bases left unmatched: 12. The germline gives CDR1 SEHNR, CDR2 FQNEAQ (reference sequence). The CDR3 DNA sequence: TGTGCCAGCAGCCTACCGGGACAGGGGGCCCTGTGGTACGAGCAGTACTTC. It yields the protein CASSLPGQGALWYEQYF.

This chain uses TRBV2 with TRBJ1-2; D is unresolved. Germline values: CDR1 SNHLY, CDR2 FYNNEI. The CDR3 consists of 11 residues. Trimming pared 10 bases from V and 1 base from J, leaving 7 bases between. The CDR3, as DNA: TGTGCCACCCATTTTAACTATGGCTACACCTTC. Translated: CATHFNYGYTF.

This chain uses TRBV29-1 with TRBJ2-1, with TRBD1 identical over 9 bases. Unmatched junction bases numbered 5, after V lost 3 bases and J lost 14 bases. CDR3 length equals 11 residues. Germline CDR1 reads SQVTM; CDR2 reads ANQGSEA. The CDR3 sequence is CSVEVGQGKFF. Here the CDR3 DNA reads TGCAGCGTTGAGGTGGGACAGGGAAAGTTCTTC.

The chain has TRBV29-1 and TRBJ2-3, with 7 bases identical to TRBD1. The germline gives CDR1 SQVTM, CDR2 ANQGSEA. The CDR3 runs to 14 residues. Trimming removed 4 bases from V and 0 bases from J; junction bases left unmatched: 4. This CDR3 reads CSVGRGQSTDTQYF. The CDR3 bases are TGCAGCGTTGGAAGGGGACAGAGCACAGATACGCAGTATTTT.

This clone occurred a few times. V usage is TRBV5-1 and J usage is TRBJ2-3; 9 nucleotides match TRBD2. This CDR3 comprises 17 residues. Germline CDR1 reads SGHRS; CDR2 reads YFSETQ. V lost 0 bases to trimming and J lost 1 base; unmatched junction nucleotides: 6. CDR3 DNA sequence: TGCGCCAGCAGCTTGGCGGTAGCGGGAGCAGGCACAGATACGCAGTATTTT. It is translated as CASSLAVAGAGTDTQYF.

V gene TRBV19 combines with J gene TRBJ2-7; possibly TRBD2 for D (5 bases). Trimming left V 5 bases short and J 3 bases short, with 17 bases between. Per the germline V gene, CDR1 is LNHDA and CDR2 is SQIVND (reference sequence). CDR3 length: 15 amino acids. CDR3 nucleotide sequence: TGTGCCAGTAGTCTGATGGGCCAGGCGGGCTACGAGCAGTACTTC. It codes for CASSLMGQAGYEQYF.

This chain joins TRBV5-1 and TRBJ2-3, with 10 nucleotides matching TRBD1. J was trimmed by 9 bases and V by 3 bases; bases with no gene match: 13. Germline CDR1 reads SGHRS; CDR2 reads YFSETQ. The CDR3 spans 16 residues. CDR3 loop: CASSSLGQGGTGTQYF. CDR3 DNA sequence: TGCGCCAGCAGCTCACTTGGACAGGGGGGTACCGGAACGCAGTATTTT.

This sequence joins TRBV19 and TRBJ2-7; 10 bases align to TRBD1. Per the germline V gene, CDR1 is LNHDA and CDR2 is SQIVND (reference sequence). The trim removed 5 bases at V and 7 bases at J, leaving 17 bases unmatched. The CDR3 has 17 residues. CDR3 sequence reads: CASSFSFSGTGAREQYF. The CDR3 region has the DNA TGTGCCAGTAGTTTTAGCTTCTCCGGGACAGGGGCCAGGGAGCAGTACTTC.

Notes on this clone: At one boundary the junction diverges from the germline segment, which might be a read error. The gene calls are TRBV7-8 and TRBJ2-6, with 8 nucleotides matching TRBD1. CDR3 length: 18 residues. Germline V CDR1 and CDR2: SGHVS, FQNEAQ. In DNA form, the CDR3 reads TGTGCCTCGCCAGCGGCCCTCAGACAGGGGACTGGGGCCAACGGCCTGACTTTC. This sequence encodes CASPAALRQGTGANGLTF. Based on the CDR3 plus reference TRBV7-8 and TRBJ2-6, the full variable domain is GAGVSQSPRYKVAKRGQDVALRCDPISGHVSLFWYQQALGQGPEFLTYFQNEAQLDKSGLPSDRFFAERPEGSVSTLKIQRTQQEDSAVYLCASPAALRQGTGANGLTFGAGSRLTVL.

The chain joins TRBV29-1 to TRBJ1-3; maybe TRBD1 (5 bases). Germline V CDR1 and CDR2: SQVTM, ANQGSEA. CDR3 size: 15 residues. Trimming removed 6 bases at V and 4 bases at J, with 19 bases between. CDR3 sequence reads: CSVGLPGLLGNTIYF. Written as DNA, the CDR3 is TGCAGCGTAGGGTTGCCAGGGCTTCTCGGAAACACCATATATTTT.

The chain joins TRBV9 to TRBJ1-5, with TRBD1 matching over 8 bases. This CDR3 comprises 15 residues. Germline CDR1 SGDLS, CDR2 YYNGEE. After removal of 3 bases from V and 6 bases from J, the junction contained 8 bases not matched to a gene. The CDR3 DNA reads as TGTGCCAGCAGCGCGACAGGGGTATTGGGTCAGCCCCAGCATTTT. It yields the protein CASSATGVLGQPQHF. Full variable domain (rest looked up from reference TRBV9 and TRBJ1-5): DSGVTQTPKHLITATGQRVTLRCSPRSGDLSVYWYQQSLDQGLQFLIQYYNGEERAKGNILERFSAQQFPDLHSELNLSSLELGDSALYFCASSATGVLGQPQHFGDGTRLSIL.

The chain carries TRBV4-3 and TRBJ2-3; D perhaps matches TRBD1 (5 bases). Looked up from germline, CDR1 is LGHNA and CDR2 is YSLEER. This CDR3 is 16 amino acids long. The ends were cut back, 1 base at V and 4 bases at J, with 15 bases in the middle. This chain's CDR3 is CASSQVPGQAADTQYF. The CDR3 coding sequence is TGCGCCAGCAGCCAAGTACCAGGGCAGGCCGCAGATACGCAGTATTTT.

This clone was seen a few times. The rearrangement uses TRBV28 and TRBJ2-3; 7 bases agree with TRBD2. Unmatched junction bases numbered 15, after V lost 5 bases and J lost 1 base. The CDR3 has 18 residues. Germline V lookup: CDR1 MDHEN, CDR2 SYDVKM. The CDR3 reads CASSQITLGGLGTDTQYF. The CDR3 DNA is TGTGCCAGCAGTCAGATCACCCTGGGAGGGCTCGGCACAGATACGCAGTATTTT.

V is TRBV7-9 and J is TRBJ2-3; perhaps TRBD1 as D (5 bases). The CDR3 covers 14 residues. Trimming removed 4 bases from V and 4 bases from J, with 12 bases in between. Germline V CDR1 and CDR2: SEHNR, FQNEAQ (reference sequence). The CDR3 coding sequence is TGTGCCAGCAGCTCAGGGTTAGGGTCAGATACGCAGTATTTT. It is translated as CASSSGLGSDTQYF.

V gene TRBV18 combines with J gene TRBJ2-1; TRBD2 matches 11 bases. CDR3 size: 16 residues. Trimming cost V 6 bases and J 5 bases; bases outside gene matches: 9. The V gene's germline CDR1 is KGHSH and CDR2 LQKENI. CDR3 coding DNA: TGTGCCAGCTCTCCTGAAACTAGCGGGAGTAACAATGAGCAGTTCTTC. Its protein product is CASSPETSGSNNEQFF.

The chain carries TRBV7-2 and TRBJ2-1; 10 bases fit TRBD2. The CDR3 sequence is 16 residues long. V gave up 1 base and J gave up 3 bases; unmatched junction bases: 3. In germline, CDR1 is SGHTA, CDR2 FQGNSA. CDR3 sequence: CASSLEVAGGYNEQFF. The CDR3 DNA reads TGTGCCAGCAGCTTAGAGGTAGCGGGAGGCTACAATGAGCAGTTCTTC.

The V and J genes are TRBV28 and TRBJ1-4, with D possibly TRBD1 on 5 matching bases. CDR3 length: 16 amino acids. Germline V CDR1 and CDR2: MDHEN, SYDVKM. V lost 8 bases and J lost 2, with 18 bases in between. CDR3 DNA: TGTGCCAGCTATGAGGCAGGGATTCTTACTAATGAAAAACTGTTTTTT. Translating it yields CASYEAGILTNEKLFF. Variable domain in full (rest from reference TRBV28 and TRBJ1-4): DVKVTQSSRYLVKRTGEKVFLECVQDMDHENMFWYRQDPGLGLRLIYFSYDVKMKEKGDIPEGYSVSREKKERFSLILESASTNQTSMYLCASYEAGILTNEKLFFGSGTQLSVL.

This clone was detected a few times. The chain couples TRBV7-5 to TRBJ2-5; TRBD2, the table's D call, lacks a check against the DNA. TRBV7-5 is marked as a pseudogene. The CDR3 totals 13 residues. The CDR3 here is CASSSDGGGTQYF. The CDR3 DNA reads as TGTGCCAGCAGTTCGGACGGCGGAGGGACCCAGTACTTC.

The V and J genes are TRBV19 and TRBJ2-1; 7 nucleotides line up with TRBD2. V lost 4 bases and J lost 5; bases outside the gene matches: 8. CDR3 length equals 15 residues. Germline values: CDR1 LNHDA, CDR2 SQIVND (reference sequence). This chain's CDR3 is CASSREGLDHNEQFF. DNA for the CDR3: TGTGCCAGTAGTAGGGAAGGACTAGACCACAATGAGCAGTTCTTC.

The chain combines TRBV5-5 with TRBJ1-3; D gene uncertain. The germline CDR1 and CDR2 sequences are SGHKS and YYEKEE (reference sequence). V was pared by 0 bases and J by 4 bases, with 8 bases between. This CDR3 spans 14 amino acids. CDR3 sequence reads: CASSLALRGNTIYF. The CDR3, as DNA: TGTGCCAGCAGCTTGGCACTCCGAGGAAACACCATATATTTT.